This T cell receptor beta chain was identified during a study of T cells in Graves' hyperthyroidism and ophthalmopathy (dated by TCRdb to the late 2010s). Study-level background: Peripheral blood was collected at initial diagnosis, before any treatment. To identify TCR V-J signatures that set the groups apart, the researchers used a discovery cohort of approximately 98 patients, made up of roughly 45 with Graves' ophthalmopathy and some 55 with stable Graves' hyperthyroidism. The approximately 95 discovery patients were divided at random into training and test sets in a 7:3 ratio. TCR Vbeta CDR3 sequencing of 130 to 150 peripheral blood samples (over 40 ophthalmopathy, 70 to 85 hyperthyroidism and roughly 17 progressor patients) is reported in the paper. Whether ophthalmopathy could be predicted prospectively was tested in an independent validation cohort made up of approximately 19 hyperthyroidism patients plus 17 patients who later progressed to ophthalmopathy. Once sampling was done, hyperthyroidism patients were given methimazole at a starting dose of 30 mg daily, whereas ophthalmopathy patients were given high-dose intravenous methylprednisolone. In roughly six Graves' hyperthyroidism patients, the study also compared T-cell repertoires from thyroid tissue with T-cell repertoires from blood.

Summary of the overall study and its limitations: No statistical method was used to fix the sample size in advance, and group allocation was not hidden from the investigators. Blood samples also contained most of the expanded thyroid clonotypes (frequency above 0.001), which suggests that blood repertoires may reflect thyroid immune responses. In validation, the model predicted progression to ophthalmopathy with approximately 70% sensitivity and approximately 78% specificity, a median of about six months before onset. A model built on a 13 V-J signature distinguished ophthalmopathy from stable hyperthyroidism, reaching 87.88% sensitivity and 81.08% specificity in cross-validation and 80%/75% in testing.

A patient counted as having stable Graves' hyperthyroidism if no progression to ophthalmopathy occurred over 18 months of follow-up. The hyperthyroidism patients were between 18 and 65 years old and newly diagnosed, with a disease duration of less than 2 months. Any patient with an uncontrolled infection, another autoimmune disease, pregnancy or lactation was excluded. Diagnoses were established on the basis of clinical symptoms, serum thyroxine and TRAb, thyroid ultrasound, and orbital computed tomography. PBMCs were isolated from about 9 ml of fresh peripheral blood by Ficoll-Paque density gradient centrifugation. Total RNA was extracted with Trizol reagent, and quality was checked on an Agilent 2100 Bioanalyzer. This clonotype was counted a few times. Its antigen is currently not known. It has no much larger one-base neighbor in the sample; base qualities were not kept. The CDR3 goes from the cysteine to the phenylalanine over 13 residues. The kept DNA is CDR3 alone, 39 bases in frame from the first base. V is shortened by 3 bases, J by 4 bases, and the region joining them spans 12 bases. CDR1 and CDR2 were assigned from the germline V gene as SQVTM and ANQGSEA.

The TCR beta CDR3 regions were amplified from the RNA transcripts. A first-round RT-PCR of the TCR CDR3 used the HTBI primer set with the Qiagen OneStep RT-PCR kit. The libraries were constructed in a second round of multiplex PCR and then size-selected and purified. Sequencing of the libraries was done on an Illumina HiSeq2000 using paired-end 100 bp reads. As for how the authors treated the data: SOAPnuke was used to process the raw data, removing reads that contained adapters or uncalled bases, had a mean Phred below 15, or lacked an exact match to the constant primer or identifier. COPE v1.2.5 was used to merge the high-quality paired reads, and each unique nucleotide sequence was defined as a clonotype. Clonotypes were aligned to IMGT TRBV, TRBD and TRBJ reference segments using MiTCR v1.1. The analysis was restricted to V-J combinations with a frequency above 0.0001, which together covered 99% to 99.2% of the repertoires. The TCS score was defined as the ratio of F50 (clonal expansion) to E x V (chaos), calculated using BLOSUM62-based TCRdist between CDR3 peptides within each V-J. Welch's t-statistics and random forest reduced just over 500 V-J features to about 13, which were used in a naive Bayes classifier (R e1071). The public sequencing data were trimmed at Q25 with fastp and processed into clonotypes with MiXCR by TCRdb, which kept only in-frame beta chains. Every CDR3 protein is listed once, alongside the most common genes and DNA of its rows. For this entry, the V and J calls and clone size follow TCRdb and not the study's own pipeline. The sample includes about 740,000 distinct CDR3 sequences, with approximately 14% observed a single time. The ten largest clones capture 10% of the sample.

Recombination joined TRBV29-1 with TRBJ1-1; the D gene assignment is ambiguous. Input material: blood. The receptor comes from a woman aged 18-29 years with Graves' hyperthyroidism. At the DNA level, the sequence is TGCAGCGTTGAGAAGGTCGGCGGCACTGAAGCTTTCTTT. This codes for CSVEKVGGTEAFF.